This TCR beta chain is from a study of T cells in Graves' hyperthyroidism and ophthalmopathy. Study results and caveats: Ophthalmopathy, which appeared later, was predicted by the model a median approximately 6 months before onset.

The germline V and J ends were trimmed by 5 bases and 0 bases, with 10 bases remaining between them. CDR3 length equals 15 residues. Per the germline V gene, CDR1 is KGHSH and CDR2 is LQKENI. This clonotype was picked up a small number of times. Its cognate antigen is unknown. RNA transcripts were the template for amplifying TCR beta CDR3 regions. The TCR CDR3 was amplified in a first-round RT-PCR using the HTBI primer set. TCRdb reprocessed the multiplex PCR reads via MiXCR and lists one record per CDR3 protein. This repertoire shows hundreds of thousands of distinct CDR3 sequences, 17% found once; its top ten account for 17%.

This TCR derives from a woman aged 18-35 years with Graves' ophthalmopathy. Sequenced: blood. V is TRBV18 and J is TRBJ1-4; D uncertain. CDR3 nucleotides: TGTGCCAGCTCATCGAGGATTACAACTAATGAAAAACTGTTTTTT. Encoded protein: CASSSRITTNEKLFF.